Listed below are T cell receptor beta chains from one sample, sequenced in a study of blood T cell repertoires in COVID-19. Sequencing was performed with immunoSEQ multiplex PCR; in TCRdb, only in-frame clones are kept and a portion is missing. Here the sample spans around 250,000 clones, 90% being singletons. Sequenced sample: PBMCs or T cells enriched from blood (not recorded which). Source of these receptors: a man in his forties or fifties who had been exposed to COVID-19. Both conserved end residues are part of each CDR3. Each record gives: CDR3 length, V gene, J gene, D gene, clone size, CDR3 DNA, CDR3 protein. The D gene is left open where the match is weak. Expanded clones are given a class, and other clones once, few, many or no size at all.

17	TRBV27	TRBJ1-2	TRBD1	-	TGTGCCAGCAGTCTAGGACAGGGGGCCTATTATAGATTGGGCTACACCTTC	CASSLGQGAYYRLGYTF
18	TRBV7-2	TRBJ1-1	TRBD1	-	TGTGCCAGCAGATCAACAGGGGCAGGTTTGATGGTGAACACTGAAGCTTTCTTT	CASRSTGAGLMVNTEAFF
15	TRBV7-8	TRBJ2-5	TRBD1	-	TGTGCCAGCAGCTTCACAACAGGGGGGAGGGAGACCCAGTACTTC	CASSFTTGGRETQYF
16	TRBV5-1	TRBJ1-2	-	-	TGCGCCAGCAGCTTGGGGACAGTTTTATCCAACTATGGCTACACCTTC	CASSLGTVLSNYGYTF
14	TRBV29-1	TRBJ2-3	TRBD2	-	TGCAGCGTAGCAGGACTAGCGGGATCAGATACGCAGTATTTT	CSVAGLAGSDTQYF
14	TRBV11-3	TRBJ2-1	-	-	TGTGCCAGCAGTACTACAGGCTCCTACAATGAGCAGTTCTTC	CASSTTGSYNEQFF
14	TRBV18	TRBJ2-7	TRBD1	-	TGTGCCAGCTCACCTCCGGGACAGGGTTACGAGCAGTACTTC	CASSPPGQGYEQYF
13	TRBV7-9	TRBJ1-2	-	once	TGTGCCAGCAGCTGGCAGGCAGACTATGGCTACACCTTC	CASSWQADYGYTF
15	TRBV4-1	TRBJ1-1	-	-	TGCGCCAGCAGCCAAGATCCAGGGCAGGACACTGAAGCTTTCTTT	CASSQDPGQDTEAFF
14	TRBV2	TRBJ2-5	TRBD1	-	TGTGCCAGCAGTGTGACAGGGGCGGAAGGGACCCAGTACTTC	CASSVTGAEGTQYF
13	TRBV2	TRBJ1-1	-	-	TGTGCCAGCAGGGCCCAGGTGGACACTGAAGCTTTCTTT	CASRAQVDTEAFF
16	TRBV11-2	TRBJ1-3	TRBD1	-	TGTGCCAGCAGCTCCGGGACAGGGATTGGTGGAAACACCATATATTTT	CASSSGTGIGGNTIYF
14	TRBV5-1	TRBJ2-3	-	-	TGCGCCAGCAGGATAAGCGGGTTGTTAGATACGCAGTATTTT	CASRISGLLDTQYF
15	TRBV2	TRBJ2-2	TRBD2	-	TGTGCCAGCAGTGAGCTAGCGGTGAACACCGGGGAGCTGTTTTTT	CASSELAVNTGELFF
13	TRBV14	TRBJ1-5	-	-	TGTGCCAGCAGCCAAGACCCCAGACAGCCCCAGCATTTT	CASSQDPRQPQHF
16	TRBV3-1/TRBV3-2	TRBJ2-3	-	-	TGTGCCAGCAGCCAAGATGTAGTTAGCCTCACGGATACGCAGTATTTT	CASSQDVVSLTDTQYF
12	TRBV19	TRBJ1-2	TRBD1	-	TGTGCCAGTAGTAAAGACAGGGATGGCTACACCTTC	CASSKDRDGYTF
14	TRBV6-5	TRBJ1-3	-	-	TGTGCCAGCAGGACAAGGACGGGAGGAAACACCATATATTTT	CASRTRTGGNTIYF
15	TRBV27	TRBJ1-5	-	-	TGTGCCAGCAGTCTCGAGGGGAGGGCGGGGCAGCCCCAGCATTTT	CASSLEGRAGQPQHF
15	TRBV19	TRBJ1-1	TRBD1	-	TGTGCCAGTATTGAATACAGGGGGAAGAACACTGAAGCTTTCTTT	CASIEYRGKNTEAFF
14	TRBV7-6	TRBJ2-5	TRBD2	-	TGTGCCAGCAGCTTGGGGGGGGTAGGTGAGACCCAGTACTTC	CASSLGGVGETQYF
15	TRBV6-1	TRBJ1-2	-	-	TGTGCCAGCAGTGAAACGGTCACCCTTAACTATGGCTACACCTTC	CASSETVTLNYGYTF
14	TRBV15	TRBJ2-5	-	-	TGTGCCACCAGCAGAGCACATTCCCAAGAGACCCAGTACTTC	CATSRAHSQETQYF